A single sample is the source of the 26 T cell receptor beta chains below, sequenced in a study of T cell clones after liver transplantation. Profiled with immunoSEQ multiplex PCR; TCRdb holds only in-frame clones, not every one. Here the sample spans 95,000 to 110,000 clones, approximately 78% being singletons. The source material was CD4+ T cells from blood, sampled before liver transplant. The receptors here all came from a human donor who received a liver transplant.

This chain connects TRBV27 to TRBJ1-4; D is perhaps TRBD1 (5 bases). Germline values: CDR1 MNHEY, CDR2 SMNVEV (reference sequence). Deletions cut 6 bases from V and 0 bases from J, with 8 bases between. The length of the CDR3 is 14 residues. The CDR3 loop is CASRQGATNEKLFF. The CDR3 nucleotides are TGTGCCAGCAGGCAGGGAGCAACTAATGAAAAACTGTTTTTT.

This clone was recorded a few times. This sequence joins TRBV20-1 and TRBJ1-1, with unresolved D. Trimming took off 3 bases at V and 10 bases at J, with 12 bases between the two ends. This CDR3 is 11 amino acids long. CDR1 DFQATT and CDR2 SNEGSKA come from the germline V gene (reference sequence). CDR3: CSARANIGAFF. The CDR3 DNA reads TGCAGTGCTAGGGCAAACATAGGAGCTTTCTTT.

The V gene is TRBV28, the J gene TRBJ2-2; TRBD2 matches 7 bases. Germline-derived CDR1 and CDR2 are MDHEN and SYDVKM. V lost 3 bases and J lost 6; bases outside the gene matches: 7. The CDR3 is 15 residues long. The CDR3 region is CASSFPAGEAGELFF. The DNA of the CDR3 is TGTGCCAGCAGTTTTCCTGCGGGGGAGGCCGGGGAGCTGTTTTTT.

This sequence joins TRBV19 and TRBJ1-1, with D tentatively TRBD1 (5 bases). CDR1 is LNHDA and CDR2 is SQIVND in the germline V gene (reference sequence). The V gene lost 2 bases and the J gene lost 1 base, with 11 bases spanning the gap. The CDR3 totals 15 residues. The CDR3 sequence is CASSIQGRTNTEAFF. CDR3 bases: TGTGCCAGTAGTATACAGGGCCGGACGAACACTGAAGCTTTCTTT.

The chain uses TRBV28 and TRBJ1-5; D might be TRBD1 (5 bases). V was cut by 8 bases and J by 2 bases, with 19 bases left in between. The CDR3 covers 16 residues. The germline CDR1 and CDR2 sequences are MDHEN and SYDVKM. The CDR3 DNA reads as TGTGCCAGCTCTATCGGCAGGGCCGAGGGCAATCAGCCCCAGCATTTT. As protein: CASSIGRAEGNQPQHF.

This chain connects TRBV5-1 to TRBJ1-4; D is uncertain. Trimming stripped 4 bases from V and 0 bases from J, with 10 bases between. CDR1 SGHRS and CDR2 YFSETQ come from the germline V gene. The CDR3 length is 15 residues. CDR3 amino acids: CASSLGWATNEKLFF. The CDR3 coding sequence is TGCGCCAGCAGCCTGGGATGGGCAACTAATGAAAAACTGTTTTTT. The full variable domain, its missing parts supplied by reference TRBV5-1 and TRBJ1-4, is KAGVTQTPRYLIKTRGQQVTLSCSPISGHRSVSWYQQTPGQGLQFLFEYFSETQRNKGNFPGRFSGRQFSNSRSEMNVSTLELGDSALYLCASSLGWATNEKLFFGSGTQLSVL.

V is TRBV5-1 and J is TRBJ2-7; D perhaps matches TRBD1 (6 bases). V lost 1 base to trimming and J lost 3 bases, with 11 bases between them. Germline lookup yields CDR1 SGHRS and CDR2 YFSETQ. There are 14 residues in the CDR3. CDR3 coding DNA: TGCGCCAGCAGCTTGCAGGGGCCTAGCTACGAGCAGTACTTC. This sequence encodes CASSLQGPSYEQYF.

This rearrangement joins TRBV7-9 to TRBJ2-7, with 9 bases aligning to TRBD2. The CDR3 is 13 residues long. V gave up 5 bases and J gave up 9 bases; unmatched junction bases: 8. Looked up from germline, CDR1 is SEHNR and CDR2 is FQNEAQ (reference sequence). The CDR3 loop reads CASSHSGRPRQYF. CDR3 in DNA: TGTGCCAGCAGCCACAGCGGGAGGCCGCGGCAGTACTTC.

V usage is TRBV5-1 and J usage is TRBJ2-2; 7 bases map to TRBD1. This CDR3 contains 15 residues. Germline loops: CDR1 SGHRS, CDR2 YFSETQ. The V gene end was trimmed by 4 bases and the J gene end by 2 bases; junction bases not matched to a gene: 5. The CDR3 DNA reads TGCGCCAGCAGCACGGGACAGAGAAACACCGGGGAGCTGTTTTTT. Encoded protein: CASSTGQRNTGELFF.

This clone is a singleton in its sample. The J gene is TRBJ1-1, the V gene TRBV7-8; 10 nucleotides line up with TRBD1. J gave up 4 bases and V 5 bases, and 10 bases lay outside the gene matches. The CDR3 covers 16 residues. CDR1 is SGHVS and CDR2 is FQNEAQ in the germline V gene. As DNA, the CDR3 is TGTGCCAGCAGCCCCTTGGGGGACAGGGGTAGCACTGAAGCTTTCTTT. Its protein is CASSPLGDRGSTEAFF. Full variable domain (outside the CDR3, taken from reference TRBV7-8 and TRBJ1-1): GAGVSQSPRYKVAKRGQDVALRCDPISGHVSLFWYQQALGQGPEFLTYFQNEAQLDKSGLPSDRFFAERPEGSVSTLKIQRTQQEDSAVYLCASSPLGDRGSTEAFFGQGTRLTVV.

V and J are TRBV7-2 and TRBJ1-5; possibly TRBD1 for D (5 bases). This CDR3 region has 14 residues. Trimming took 1 base from V and 3 from J, leaving 7 bases between them. CDR1 SGHTA and CDR2 FQGNSA come from the germline V gene. CDR3 in amino acids: CASSLVGDNQPQHF. The CDR3 DNA reads as TGTGCCAGCAGCTTAGTGGGGGACAATCAGCCCCAGCATTTT. The entire variable domain, with the rest obtained from reference TRBV7-2 and TRBJ1-5, is as follows: GAGVSQSPSNKVTEKGKDVELRCDPISGHTALYWYRQSLGQGLEFLIYFQGNSAPDKSGLPSDRFSAERTGGSVSTLTIQRTQQEDSAVYLCASSLVGDNQPQHFGDGTRLSIL.

The count of this clone is one. The chain has TRBV2 and TRBJ2-5, with TRBD1 matching over 9 bases. The germline V gene encodes CDR1 SNHLY and CDR2 FYNNEI. This CDR3 contains 13 residues. The V and J ends lost 6 bases and 4 bases, in that order; junction bases with no gene match: 3. CDR3 sequence reads: CASSQQGAETQYF. The CDR3 DNA follows: TGTGCCAGCAGCCAACAGGGGGCAGAGACCCAGTACTTC.

V and J are TRBV18 and TRBJ1-4; D remains ambiguous. Trimming shortened V by 2 bases and J by 5 bases, and 9 bases separated the two germline ends. CDR1 and CDR2 from the germline V gene are KGHSH and LQKENI. The CDR3 extends over 14 amino acids. CDR3 nucleotide sequence: TGTGCCAGCTCACCAACGAGCTTAAATGAAAAACTGTTTTTT. Its translation is CASSPTSLNEKLFF.

In its sample, this clone was seen a few times. The chain has TRBV7-8 and TRBJ1-3; possible D gene TRBD1, 6 bases. CDR1 is SGHVS, CDR2 FQNEAQ, per germline. CDR3 length equals 15 residues. V was pared by 5 bases and J by 4 bases, with 15 bases between. Here the CDR3 DNA reads TGTGCCAGCAGCCAAACAGGGTTCGGAGGAAACACCATATATTTT. Translated, it gives CASSQTGFGGNTIYF.

The rearrangement links TRBV7-2 to TRBJ2-3; 10 bases align to TRBD1. Trimming took 1 base from V and 4 from J; bases not matched to a gene: 11. CDR3 length equals 18 residues. Germline V CDR1 and CDR2: SGHTA, FQGNSA. For the CDR3, the DNA is TGTGCCAGCAGCTTAGTTGGGGACAGGGGCACGAGGTCAGATACGCAGTATTTT. Translating gives CASSLVGDRGTRSDTQYF.

This clone has only one observation. The V gene is TRBV4-3, the J gene TRBJ2-2; 10 nucleotides agree with TRBD1. The V segment lost 2 bases and the J segment 1 base; nucleotides outside the gene matches: 7. Germline loops: CDR1 LGHNA, CDR2 YSLEER. The CDR3 contains 18 residues. CDR3 protein: CASSQMNRDRGNTGELFF. Written as DNA, the CDR3 is TGCGCCAGCAGCCAAATGAACCGGGACAGGGGGAACACCGGGGAGCTGTTTTTT.

This clone has only one observation. The chain links TRBV7-3 to TRBJ1-6, with unresolved D. Trimming removed 6 bases at V and 6 bases at J, with 12 bases between. The CDR3 totals 14 residues. From germline, CDR1 is SGHTA and CDR2 FQGTGA. As DNA, the CDR3 is TGTGCCAGCAGTCTCCTGAGGAGTAATTCACCCCTCCACTTT. It encodes CASSLLRSNSPLHF. Full variable domain (outside the CDR3, taken from reference TRBV7-3 and TRBJ1-6): GAGVSQTPSNKVTEKGKYVELRCDPISGHTALYWYRQSLGQGPEFLIYFQGTGAADDSGLPNDRFFAVRPEGSVSTLKIQRTERGDSAVYLCASSLLRSNSPLHFGNGTRLTVT.

The V call is TRBV27, the J call TRBJ2-3; weak D call: TRBD1 (5 bases). The CDR3 extends over 15 amino acids. Germline V CDR1 and CDR2: MNHEY, SMNVEV (reference sequence). V dropped 4 bases and J dropped 0 bases, with 11 bases sitting between them. CDR3 sequence reads: CASSSHRQSTDTQYF. For the CDR3, the DNA is TGTGCCAGCAGTTCCCACCGACAGAGCACAGATACGCAGTATTTT.

J is TRBJ2-7 and V is TRBV28; D assignment may be TRBD1 or TRBD2 (6 bases each). The CDR3 covers 14 residues. The V and J ends lost 1 base and 2 bases respectively, with 9 bases between them. Germline V gives CDR1 MDHEN, CDR2 SYDVKM. For the CDR3, the DNA is TGTGCCAGCAGTTTATTGGGGGGCGCCTACGAGCAGTACTTC. Its protein is CASSLLGGAYEQYF.

The chain uses TRBV12-5 and TRBJ2-5, with 9 nucleotides matching TRBD1. Germline loops: CDR1 LGHNT, CDR2 FRNRAP. Germline trimming cut 7 bases from V and 1 base from J; bases unmatched to any gene: 4. The CDR3 loop spans 14 amino acids. The CDR3 loop reads CASVRTGAQETQYF. The CDR3 coding sequence is TGTGCTAGTGTTAGGACAGGGGCCCAAGAGACCCAGTACTTC.

The rearrangement joins TRBV28 to TRBJ2-3; D possibly corresponds to TRBD2 (5 bases). The germline V gene encodes CDR1 MDHEN and CDR2 SYDVKM. Deletions cut 6 bases from V and 2 bases from J, with 12 bases between. This CDR3 has 14 amino acids. CDR3 nucleotides: TGTGCCAGCAGAATTCCGAGGGCCACAGATACGCAGTATTTT. The encoded protein is CASRIPRATDTQYF.

J is TRBJ1-2 and V is TRBV5-1, with 7 bases identical to TRBD1. This CDR3 comprises 14 residues. The V and J ends lost 4 bases and 2 bases, in that order; junction bases with no gene match: 5. Germline CDR1 SGHRS, CDR2 YFSETQ. DNA for the CDR3: TGCGCCAGCAGCATGGGACAGAGCAACTATGGCTACACCTTC. Translating it yields CASSMGQSNYGYTF.

This clone is a singleton in its sample. The V and J genes are TRBV19 and TRBJ2-7, with unresolved D. Germline V gives CDR1 LNHDA, CDR2 SQIVND (reference sequence). This CDR3 region has 16 residues. Trimming took off 0 bases at V and 3 bases at J, with 15 bases between the two ends. DNA of the CDR3: TGTGCCAGTAGTATAGATATATTGCAAGGGAACTACGAGCAGTACTTC. It encodes CASSIDILQGNYEQYF.

This chain uses TRBV6-1 with TRBJ2-7; 9 bases are a match to TRBD2. Germline V CDR1 and CDR2: MNHNS, SASEGT. The V segment lost 7 bases and the J segment 0 bases; nucleotides outside the gene matches: 7. CDR3 length: 15 amino acids. CDR3 in amino acids: CASKASGTSSYEQYF. CDR3 nucleotide sequence: TGTGCCAGCAAGGCTAGCGGGACAAGCTCCTACGAGCAGTACTTC.

The rearrangement uses TRBV4-1 and TRBJ2-3, with D possibly being TRBD2 (7 bases). CDR3 length: 17 amino acids. Germline-derived CDR1 and CDR2 are MGHRA and YSYEKL. V was cut by 0 bases and J by 0 bases, with 13 bases left in between. Here the CDR3 reads CASSQEFGGASTDTQYF. CDR3 sequence (DNA): TGCGCCAGCAGCCAAGAATTTGGGGGGGCTAGCACAGATACGCAGTATTTT.

This clone turned up a few times. The chain is built from TRBV20-1 and TRBJ2-7, with 7 nucleotides matching TRBD1. The CDR3 covers 11 residues. The germline gives CDR1 DFQATT, CDR2 SNEGSKA (reference sequence). After removal of 5 bases from V and 6 bases from J, the junction contained 4 bases not matched to a gene. CDR3 bases: TGCAGTGCTGACAGGGCCCGCGAGCAGTACTTC. Residues: CSADRAREQYF.